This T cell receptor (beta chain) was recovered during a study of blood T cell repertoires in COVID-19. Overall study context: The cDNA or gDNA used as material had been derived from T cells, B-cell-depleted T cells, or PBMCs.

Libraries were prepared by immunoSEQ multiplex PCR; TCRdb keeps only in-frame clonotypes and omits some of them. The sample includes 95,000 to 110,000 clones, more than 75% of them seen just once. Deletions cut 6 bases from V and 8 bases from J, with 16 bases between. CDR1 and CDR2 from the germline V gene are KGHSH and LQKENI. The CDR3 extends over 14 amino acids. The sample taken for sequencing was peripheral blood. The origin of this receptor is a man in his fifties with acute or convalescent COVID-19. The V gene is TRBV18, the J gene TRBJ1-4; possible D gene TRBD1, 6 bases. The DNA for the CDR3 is TGTGCCAGCTCCCTGGACAGCTTTAGGGAAAAACTGTTTTTT. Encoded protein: CASSLDSFREKLFF. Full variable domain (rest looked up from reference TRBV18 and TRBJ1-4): NAGVMQNPRHLVRRRGQEARLRCSPMKGHSHVYWYRQLPEEGLKFMVYLQKENIIDESGMPKERFSAEFPKEGPSILRIQQVVRGDSAAYFCASSLDSFREKLFFGSGTQLSVL.